The 8 T cell receptor beta chains below come from one sample, sequenced in a study of beta chain features in type 1 diabetes. Of the isolated RNA, all was reverse transcribed, and so the sequenced material was expressed TCRB transcripts. The repertoire was sequenced with immunoSEQ multiplex PCR; TCRdb's copy has only in-frame clones and lacks some. The sample lists 300,000 to 400,000 clones, under 8.5% occurring once. Input material: central memory CD4+ T cells from blood. These receptors all come from a woman younger than 30 in good health.

This CDR3 is CASSVSEGAPYNEQFF. DNA of the CDR3: TGTGCCAGCAGCGTATCAGAGGGGGCCCCCTACAATGAGCAGTTCTTC. The rearrangement links TRBV9 to TRBJ2-1; 7 positions match TRBD1. The CDR3 contains 16 residues. Unmatched junction bases numbered 6, after V lost 1 base and J lost 2 bases. Germline V gene lookup returns CDR1 SGDLS and CDR2 YYNGEE.

The chain recombines TRBV6-6 with TRBJ1-2, with D possibly matching TRBD1 (5 bases). The CDR3 has 13 residues. Germline lookup yields CDR1 MNHNY and CDR2 SVGAGI (reference sequence). The V end lost 6 bases, the J end lost 4 bases, and 12 bases lay between the germline ends. CDR3 bases: TGTGCCAGCAGCCCCGGACACGGCTATGGCTACACCTTC. Encoded protein: CASSPGHGYGYTF.

This clone was counted only a few times. The gene calls are TRBV11-2 and TRBJ2-7; 7 positions agree with TRBD1. Per germline, CDR1 SGHAT and CDR2 FQNNGV. V dropped 2 bases and J dropped 5; count of bases not matched to a gene: 6. The CDR3 has 14 amino acids. The CDR3 spells CASSLTTGLDEQYF. The CDR3 coding sequence is TGTGCCAGCAGCTTAACGACAGGGTTGGACGAGCAGTACTTC.

In this sample, this clone turned up a few times. The chain links TRBV10-3 to TRBJ2-2, with D maybe TRBD1 (5 bases). Germline V lookup: CDR1 ENHRY, CDR2 SYGVKD. The CDR3 runs to 13 residues. Trimming left V 6 bases short and J 7 bases short, with 12 bases between. The CDR3 region has the DNA TGTGCCATCAGGGCGCAGGGCAACGGGGAGCTGTTTTTT. Translation gives CAIRAQGNGELFF.

This clone was recorded many times. This CDR3 reads CASSLGELGYGYTF. In nucleotides, the CDR3 is TGTGCCAGCAGCTTAGGGGAGCTCGGGTATGGCTACACCTTC. The rearrangement links TRBV7-8 to TRBJ1-2; D is uncertain. Trimming shortened V by 1 base and J by 5 bases, and 11 bases separated the two germline ends. Per germline, CDR1 SGHVS and CDR2 FQNEAQ. The CDR3 spans 14 residues.

This clone was counted between two and nine times. The chain couples TRBV27 to TRBJ2-7; 7 nucleotides line up with TRBD2. Germline V lookup: CDR1 MNHEY, CDR2 SMNVEV (reference sequence). The CDR3 covers 15 residues. The V segment lost 1 base and the J segment 3 bases; nucleotides outside the gene matches: 6. The CDR3 loop reads CASSLWASGNYEQYF. CDR3 DNA: TGTGCCAGCAGTTTATGGGCTAGCGGCAACTACGAGCAGTACTTC.

This clone was seen a few times. This clone may be a read error of a much larger clone one base away. Within the sample, other DNA sequences also encode this same CDR3. Here the CDR3 DNA reads TGTGCCAGCAGCTTAGAGGCGAACACTGAAGCTTTCTTT. It is translated as CASSLEANTEAFF. The chain recombines TRBV7-2 with TRBJ1-1, with D unresolved. V was clipped by 1 base and J by 1 base, with 4 bases between them. CDR3 length equals 13 residues. Germline V gene data show CDR1 as SGHTA and CDR2 as FQGNSA.

V and J are TRBV5-6 and TRBJ2-7, with 7 bases fitting TRBD2. After removal of 3 bases from V and 0 bases from J, the junction contained 6 bases not matched to a gene. This CDR3 region has 15 residues. Germline V gene data show CDR1 as SGHDT and CDR2 as YYEEEE. The CDR3 sequence is CASSWGGFSSYEQYF. The CDR3 DNA follows: TGTGCCAGCAGCTGGGGAGGGTTTTCCTCCTACGAGCAGTACTTC.